The source of this T cell receptor beta chain is a study of CD8+ T cells in alopecia areata. Treatment here: oral pan-JAK inhibitor, 5-10 mg twice daily. Peripheral blood samples and lesional scalp punch biopsies were obtained from alopecia areata patients. V was trimmed by 6 bases and J by 7 bases, leaving 10 bases between them. CDR1 and CDR2 from the germline V gene are SNHLY and FYNNEI. CDR3 length: 11 amino acids. Once RNA had been extracted, it was reverse transcribed into cDNA to act as the sequencing template. Method: immunoSEQ multiplex PCR; TCRdb's copy keeps in-frame clones and lacks some. There are around 190,000 clones in the sample; under 70% occur only once, and 4.2% lies in the top ten. This clone was counted between two and nine times. The sample contains more than one DNA sequence encoding this CDR3.

This clonotype was sampled from a human donor with alopecia areata. This chain connects TRBV2 to TRBJ2-7, with D possibly being TRBD2 (6 bases). This sample comprised CD4+ T cells sorted from blood, obtained at week 4, from a patient treated with tofacitinib. DNA of the CDR3: TGTGCCAGCAGCGGTGGGGGGGAGCAGTACTTC. This gives the protein CASSGGGEQYF. Combining the CDR3 with reference TRBV2 and TRBJ2-7 gives the whole variable domain EPEVTQTPSHQVTQMGQEVILRCVPISNHLYFYWYRQILGQKVEFLVSFYNNEISEKSEIFDDQFSVERPDGSNFTLKIRSTKLEDSAMYFCASSGGGEQYFGPGTRLTVT.